The 14 T cell receptor beta chains in this list originate from one sample, sequenced in a study of regulatory T cells in long-lasting Graves disease. In building TCR beta libraries, iRepertoire HTBI primers were used together with Arm-PCR of CDR3 regions. Each CDR3 protein is one row after TCRdb ran MiXCR on the multiplex PCR reads. The sample shows a few hundred thousand distinct CDR3 sequences, around 23% of them seen only once. Time point reported: persistent/refractory GD, antithyroid drugs over 5 years with positive TRAb. PBMC RNA was the source of the TCR library. The input for sequencing was peripheral blood mononuclear cells (PBMCs), taken when the disease was refractory, from a patient treated with antithyroid drugs. Receptors originate from a female donor with Graves disease.

Many counts were recorded for this clonotype. The chain links TRBV15 to TRBJ1-1; D gene unclear. The CDR3 covers 12 residues. In germline, CDR1 is LNHNV, CDR2 YYDKDF (reference sequence). V was cut by 0 bases and J by 12 bases, with 11 bases left in between. The CDR3 loop is CATSRDEGQTFF. The CDR3 region has the DNA TGTGCCACCAGCAGAGACGAGGGTCAGACTTTCTTT.

This clonotype appeared many times. The chain joins TRBV7-3 to TRBJ2-2; D is perhaps TRBD1 (6 bases). The V and J ends lost 5 bases and 4 bases respectively, with 17 bases between them. Germline values: CDR1 SGHTA, CDR2 FQGTGA. The CDR3 extends over 16 amino acids. CDR3 region: CASSKTGAPGTGELFF. Here the CDR3 DNA reads TGTGCCAGCAGCAAGACAGGAGCCCCGGGCACCGGGGAGCTGTTTTTT.

The genes are TRBV24-1 and TRBJ2-5; no definite D call. The CDR3 spans 15 residues. The V end lost 3 bases, the J end lost 1 base, and 11 bases lay between the germline ends. Germline values: CDR1 KGHDR, CDR2 SFDVKD. For the CDR3, the DNA is TGTGCCACCAGTGATCGGGCAGACGCCCAAGAGACCCAGTACTTC. Translated, it gives CATSDRADAQETQYF.

In its sample, this clonotype was seen a few times. V is TRBV20-1 and J is TRBJ1-3; D not resolved. The germline V gene encodes CDR1 DFQATT and CDR2 SNEGSKA (reference sequence). Trimming removed 5 bases from V and 1 base from J, with 9 bases in between. The CDR3 contains 13 residues. Here the CDR3 DNA reads TGCAGTGCTGACGTCGGGTCTGGAAACACCATATATTTT. This encodes CSADVGSGNTIYF.

This clonotype has a handful of counts. The gene calls are TRBV20-1 and TRBJ2-5; D is unresolved. The V end was cut by 2 bases, the J end by 5 bases, with 6 bases between. Germline values: CDR1 DFQATT, CDR2 SNEGSKA (reference sequence). This CDR3 contains 11 residues. CDR3 bases: TGCAGTGCTAGAATTGATGAGACCCAGTACTTC. It encodes CSARIDETQYF.

This clonotype was seen only a few times. This chain uses TRBV6-2 or TRBV6-3 with TRBJ2-4; no definite D call. Per the germline V gene, CDR1 is MNHEY and CDR2 is SVGEGT. The CDR3 is 14 amino acids. V shed 6 bases and J shed 0 bases, with 9 bases lying between them. The CDR3 region is CASSLTLAKNIQYF. The CDR3 DNA reads as TGTGCCAGCAGCCTAACCCTAGCCAAAAACATTCAGTACTTC.

In its sample, this clonotype was seen many times. This chain joins TRBV20-1 and TRBJ2-4; no firm D call. Germline loops: CDR1 DFQATT, CDR2 SNEGSKA (reference sequence). Trimming pared 6 bases from V and 1 base from J, leaving 13 bases between. The CDR3 covers 14 residues. In nucleotides, the CDR3 is TGCAGTGCCGAAGGTGGCTCGGCCAAAAACATTCAGTACTTC. Encoded protein: CSAEGGSAKNIQYF.

This clonotype was recorded a few times. The gene calls are TRBV19 and TRBJ2-7; 7 nucleotides match TRBD1. V lost 0 bases to trimming and J lost 0 bases; unmatched junction nucleotides: 2. This CDR3 has 15 residues. The germline V gene encodes CDR1 LNHDA and CDR2 SQIVND (reference sequence). CDR3 amino acids: CASSIDGTASYEQYF. The CDR3 nucleotides read TGTGCCAGTAGTATAGATGGGACAGCCTCCTACGAGCAGTACTTC.

About this clonotype: Given a much more abundant clone one base away, this may be a read error. The chain couples TRBV5-6 to TRBJ1-6, with D unclear. The germline CDR1 and CDR2 sequences are SGHDT and YYEEEE. The CDR3 sequence is 15 residues long. V gave up 4 bases and J gave up 11 bases, with 19 bases separating them. The CDR3 reads CASSGRAGWDPPLHF. The CDR3 nucleotides are TGTGCCAGCAGCGGAAGGGCAGGCTGGGATCCACCCCTCCACTTT. Using reference TRBV5-6 and TRBJ1-6 for the parts outside the CDR3, the full variable domain is DAGVTQSPTHLIKTRGQQVTLRCSPKSGHDTVSWYQQALGQGPQFIFQYYEEEERQRGNFPDRFSGHQFPNYSSELNVNALLLGDSALYLCASSGRAGWDPPLHFGNGTRLTVT.

This chain connects TRBV7-2 to TRBJ2-1; 8 bases are shared with TRBD1. Germline loops: CDR1 SGHTA, CDR2 FQGNSA. This CDR3 has 15 amino acids. The V segment lost 3 bases and the J segment 6 bases; nucleotides outside the gene matches: 7. The CDR3 loop reads CASSLGADRGNEQFF. The CDR3 nucleotides read TGTGCCAGCAGCTTGGGCGCCGACAGGGGCAATGAGCAGTTCTTC.

This clonotype was recorded at least ten times. The V and J genes are TRBV2 and TRBJ2-2, with TRBD2 matching over 7 bases. The trim removed 7 bases at V and 1 base at J, leaving 3 bases unmatched. Germline CDR1 is SNHLY and CDR2 is FYNNEI. The CDR3 is made up of 14 amino acids. CDR3 coding DNA: TGTGCCAGCATGGGGGGGATGAACACCGGGGAGCTGTTTTTT. It specifies CASMGGMNTGELFF.

This clonotype was observed many times. This sequence joins TRBV5-5 and TRBJ2-7; D unclear. This CDR3 contains 14 residues. V lost 0 bases to trimming and J lost 0 bases, with 7 bases between them. Germline V CDR1 and CDR2: SGHKS, YYEKEE (reference sequence). As DNA, the CDR3 is TGTGCCAGCAGCTTGGAGACACCCTCCTACGAGCAGTACTTC. This translates into CASSLETPSYEQYF.

This clonotype has a handful of counts. The V gene is TRBV2, the J gene TRBJ1-5; D not resolved. Trimming took off 7 bases at V and 0 bases at J, with 7 bases between the two ends. This CDR3 has 13 residues. The germline V gene has CDR1 SNHLY and CDR2 FYNNEI. CDR3 nucleotide sequence: TGTGCCAGCAAAGACAATAGCAATCAGCCCCAGCATTTT. This codes for CASKDNSNQPQHF.

This clonotype has more than one count but fewer than ten. The chain combines TRBV5-1 with TRBJ2-1; D remains unclear. This CDR3 is 14 amino acids long. Between the trimmed V and J ends, which lost 4 bases and 5 bases, there was a span of 13 bases. In germline, CDR1 is SGHRS, CDR2 YFSETQ. The CDR3 sequence is CASSLPSRNNEQFF. DNA for the CDR3: TGCGCCAGCAGCCTACCGTCAAGAAACAATGAGCAGTTCTTC. Complete variable domain (other parts from reference TRBV5-1 and TRBJ2-1): KAGVTQTPRYLIKTRGQQVTLSCSPISGHRSVSWYQQTPGQGLQFLFEYFSETQRNKGNFPGRFSGRQFSNSRSEMNVSTLELGDSALYLCASSLPSRNNEQFFGPGTRLTVL.